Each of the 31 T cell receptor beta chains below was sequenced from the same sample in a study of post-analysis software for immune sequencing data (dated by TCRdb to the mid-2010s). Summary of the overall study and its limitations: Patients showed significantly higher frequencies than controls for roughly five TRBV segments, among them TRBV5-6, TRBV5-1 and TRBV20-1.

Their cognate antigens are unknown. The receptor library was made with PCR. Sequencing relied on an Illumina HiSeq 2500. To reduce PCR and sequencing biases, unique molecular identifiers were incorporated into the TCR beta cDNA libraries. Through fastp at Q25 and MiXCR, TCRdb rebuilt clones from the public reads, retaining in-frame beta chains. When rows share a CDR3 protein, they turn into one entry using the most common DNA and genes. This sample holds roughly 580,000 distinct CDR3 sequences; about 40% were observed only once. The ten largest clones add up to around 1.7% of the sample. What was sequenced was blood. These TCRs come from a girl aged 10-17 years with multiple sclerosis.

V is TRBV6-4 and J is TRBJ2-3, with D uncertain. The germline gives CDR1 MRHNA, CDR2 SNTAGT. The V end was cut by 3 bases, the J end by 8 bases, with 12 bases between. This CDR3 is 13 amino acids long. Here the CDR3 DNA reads TGTGCCAGCAGTGATTCCTCCCTCGGTACGCAGTATTTT. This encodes CASSDSSLGTQYF.

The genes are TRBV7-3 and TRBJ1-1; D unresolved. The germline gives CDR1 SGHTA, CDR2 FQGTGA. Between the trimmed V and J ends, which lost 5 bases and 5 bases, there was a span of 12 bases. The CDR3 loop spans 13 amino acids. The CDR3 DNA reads TGTGCCAGCAGCGGTCTCTGGAGGACTGAAGCTTTCTTT. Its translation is CASSGLWRTEAFF.

The CDR3 loop is CSAREVGAGNSPLHF. CDR3 DNA sequence: TGCAGTGCTAGAGAGGTGGGGGCAGGTAATTCACCCCTCCACTTT. The chain is built from TRBV20-1 and TRBJ1-6; D perhaps matches TRBD1 (6 bases). CDR1 and CDR2 from the germline V gene are DFQATT and SNEGSKA (reference sequence). CDR3 size: 15 residues. With 0 bases removed from V and 6 bases from J, the gap between germline ends came to 12 bases.

The CDR3 here is CASSLVAGSGRAGFF. The DNA of the CDR3 is TGTGCCAGCAGCTTAGTGGCCGGCTCGGGCCGCGCAGGGTTCTTC. The J gene is TRBJ2-1, the V gene TRBV7-2; D not certain. The germline CDR1 and CDR2 sequences are SGHTA and FQGNSA. The V end was cut by 1 base, the J end by 15 bases, with 22 bases between. The CDR3 is made up of 15 amino acids.

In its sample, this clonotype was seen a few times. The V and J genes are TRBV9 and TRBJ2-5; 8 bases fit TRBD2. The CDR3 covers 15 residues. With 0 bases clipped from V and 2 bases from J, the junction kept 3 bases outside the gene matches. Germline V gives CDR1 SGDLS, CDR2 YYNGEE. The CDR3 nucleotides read TGTGCCAGCAGCGTAGGCGGGGGGACTCAAGAGACCCAGTACTTC. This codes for CASSVGGGTQETQYF.

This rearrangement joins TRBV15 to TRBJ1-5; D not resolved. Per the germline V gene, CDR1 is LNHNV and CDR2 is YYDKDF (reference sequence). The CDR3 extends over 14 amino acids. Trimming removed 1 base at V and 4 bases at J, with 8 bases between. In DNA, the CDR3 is TGTGCCACCAGCAGAGGCAGGATTAATCAGCCCCAGCATTTT. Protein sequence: CATSRGRINQPQHF.

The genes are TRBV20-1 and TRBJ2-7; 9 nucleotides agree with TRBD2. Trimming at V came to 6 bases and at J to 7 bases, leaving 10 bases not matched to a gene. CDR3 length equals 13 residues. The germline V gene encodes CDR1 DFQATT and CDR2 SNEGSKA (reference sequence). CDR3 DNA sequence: TGCAGTGCGGGACTAGCCGATTACAATGAGCAGTACTTC. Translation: CSAGLADYNEQYF.

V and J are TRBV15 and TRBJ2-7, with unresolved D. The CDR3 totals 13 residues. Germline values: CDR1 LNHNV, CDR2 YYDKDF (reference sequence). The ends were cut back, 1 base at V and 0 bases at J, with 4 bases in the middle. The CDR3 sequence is CATSRGGSYEQYF. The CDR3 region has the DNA TGTGCCACCAGCAGAGGAGGCTCCTACGAGCAGTACTTC.

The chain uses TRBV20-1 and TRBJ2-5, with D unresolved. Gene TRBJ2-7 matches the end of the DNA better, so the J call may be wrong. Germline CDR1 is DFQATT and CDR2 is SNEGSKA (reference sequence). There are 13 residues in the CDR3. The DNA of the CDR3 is TGCAGTGCTAGTTCCCGAAACCCCTACGAGCAGTACTTC. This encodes CSASSRNPYEQYF.

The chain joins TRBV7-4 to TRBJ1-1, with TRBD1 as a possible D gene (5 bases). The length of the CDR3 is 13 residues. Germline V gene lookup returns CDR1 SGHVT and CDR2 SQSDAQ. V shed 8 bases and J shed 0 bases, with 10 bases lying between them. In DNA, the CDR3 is TGTGCCAGCGCAGGGATCATGAACACTGAAGCTTTCTTT. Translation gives CASAGIMNTEAFF.

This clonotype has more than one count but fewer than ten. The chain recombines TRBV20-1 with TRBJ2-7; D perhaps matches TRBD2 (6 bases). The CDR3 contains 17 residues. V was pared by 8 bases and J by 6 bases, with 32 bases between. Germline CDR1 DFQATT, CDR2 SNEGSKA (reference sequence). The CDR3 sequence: CSTSRQPGSRWSSEQYF. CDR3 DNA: TGCAGTACCAGCAGACAGCCCGGGAGCAGGTGGAGCAGCGAGCAGTACTTC.

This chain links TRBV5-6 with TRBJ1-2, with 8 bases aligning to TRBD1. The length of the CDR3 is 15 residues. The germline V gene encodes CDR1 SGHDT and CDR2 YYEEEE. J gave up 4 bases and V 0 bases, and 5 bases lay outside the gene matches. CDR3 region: CASSLETGVGYGYTF. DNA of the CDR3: TGTGCCAGCAGCTTGGAGACAGGGGTGGGCTATGGCTACACCTTC.

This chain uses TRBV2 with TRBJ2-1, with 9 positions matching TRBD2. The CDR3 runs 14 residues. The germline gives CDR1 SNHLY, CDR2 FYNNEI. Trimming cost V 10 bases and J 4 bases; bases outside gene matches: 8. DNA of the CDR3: TGTGCCATATATAGCGGGGGTCTTTACAATGAGCAGTTCTTC. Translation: CAIYSGGLYNEQFF.

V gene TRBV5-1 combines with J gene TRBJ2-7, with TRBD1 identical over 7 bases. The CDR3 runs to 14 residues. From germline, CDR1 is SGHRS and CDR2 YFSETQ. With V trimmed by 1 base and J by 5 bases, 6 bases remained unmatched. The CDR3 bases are TGCGCCAGCAGCTTGCTCACAGGGGCCAACGAGCAGTACTTC. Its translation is CASSLLTGANEQYF.

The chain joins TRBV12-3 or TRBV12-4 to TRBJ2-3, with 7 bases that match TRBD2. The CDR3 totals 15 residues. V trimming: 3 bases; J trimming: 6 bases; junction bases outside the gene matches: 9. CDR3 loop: CASSFSSGISDTQYF. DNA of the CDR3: TGTGCCAGCAGTTTTTCAAGCGGGATATCCGATACGCAGTATTTT.

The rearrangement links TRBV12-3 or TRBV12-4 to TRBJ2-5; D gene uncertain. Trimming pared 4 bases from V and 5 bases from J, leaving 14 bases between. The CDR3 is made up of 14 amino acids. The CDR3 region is CASSSRTLGETQYF. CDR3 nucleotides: TGTGCCAGCAGTTCCAGGACCCTCGGCGAGACCCAGTACTTC.

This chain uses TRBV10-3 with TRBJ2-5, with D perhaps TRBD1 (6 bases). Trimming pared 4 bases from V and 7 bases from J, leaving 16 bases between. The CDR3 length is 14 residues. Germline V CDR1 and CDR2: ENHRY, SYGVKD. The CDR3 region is CAISGTEKRGTQYF. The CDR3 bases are TGTGCCATCAGTGGGACAGAAAAACGGGGGACCCAGTACTTC.

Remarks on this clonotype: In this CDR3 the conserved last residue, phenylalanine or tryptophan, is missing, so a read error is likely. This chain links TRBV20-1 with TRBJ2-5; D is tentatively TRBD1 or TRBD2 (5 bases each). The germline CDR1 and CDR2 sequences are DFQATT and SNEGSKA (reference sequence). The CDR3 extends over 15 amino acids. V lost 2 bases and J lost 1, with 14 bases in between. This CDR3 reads CSARPPTGPQETQYV. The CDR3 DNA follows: TGCAGTGCTAGACCTCCTACGGGGCCCCAAGAGACCCAGTACGTC.

CDR3 bases: TGTGCCAGCAGTTTAGGGGGCGGGGCACACCCAAGTAACTATGGCTACACCTTC. Translation gives CASSLGGGAHPSNYGYTF. The chain recombines TRBV12-3 or TRBV12-4 with TRBJ1-2; possibly TRBD1 for D (5 bases). V was pared by 1 base and J by 1 base, with 19 bases between. The CDR3 extends over 18 amino acids.

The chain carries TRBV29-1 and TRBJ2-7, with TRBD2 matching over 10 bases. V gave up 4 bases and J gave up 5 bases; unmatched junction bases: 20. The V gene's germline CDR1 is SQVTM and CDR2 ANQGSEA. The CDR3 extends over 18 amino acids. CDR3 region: CSVVTGSRLAGVRNEQYF. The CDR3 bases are TGCAGCGTTGTGACAGGATCTAGGCTAGCGGGAGTAAGGAACGAGCAGTACTTC.

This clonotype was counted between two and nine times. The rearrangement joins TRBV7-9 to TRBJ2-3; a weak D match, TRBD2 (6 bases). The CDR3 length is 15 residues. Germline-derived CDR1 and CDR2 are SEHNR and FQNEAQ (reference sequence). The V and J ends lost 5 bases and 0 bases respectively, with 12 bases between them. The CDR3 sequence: CASSPPGVSTDTQYF. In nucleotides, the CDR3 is TGTGCCAGCAGCCCCCCGGGGGTTAGCACAGATACGCAGTATTTT.

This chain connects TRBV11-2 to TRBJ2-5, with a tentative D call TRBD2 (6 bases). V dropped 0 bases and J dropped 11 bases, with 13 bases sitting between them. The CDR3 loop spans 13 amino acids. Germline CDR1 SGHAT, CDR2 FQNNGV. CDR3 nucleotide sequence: TGTGCCAGCAGCTTAGATAGGGGACGGGGGCAGTACTTC. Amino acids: CASSLDRGRGQYF. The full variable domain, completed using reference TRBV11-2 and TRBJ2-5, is EAGVAQSPRYKIIEKRQSVAFWCNPISGHATLYWYQQILGQGPKLLIQFQNNGVVDDSQLPKDRFSAERLKGVDSTLKIQPAKLEDSAVYLCASSLDRGRGQYFGPGTRLLVL.

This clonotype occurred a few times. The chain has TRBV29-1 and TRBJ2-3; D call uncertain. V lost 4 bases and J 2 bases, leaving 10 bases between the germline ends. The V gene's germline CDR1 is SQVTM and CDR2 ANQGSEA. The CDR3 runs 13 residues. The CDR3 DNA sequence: TGCAGCGTTGTCCCCCGATTCACAGATACGCAGTATTTT. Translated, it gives CSVVPRFTDTQYF.

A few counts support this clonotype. The CDR3 spells CASSWDSAGYEQYF. CDR3 DNA sequence: TGTGCCAGCAGCTGGGACTCGGCGGGATACGAGCAGTACTTC. V and J are TRBV5-5 and TRBJ2-7, with TRBD2 as a possible D gene (6 bases). V lost 3 bases to trimming and J lost 4 bases, with 14 bases between them. In germline, CDR1 is SGHKS, CDR2 YYEKEE (reference sequence). This CDR3 has 14 residues. The full variable domain, completed using reference TRBV5-5 and TRBJ2-7, is DAGVTQSPTHLIKTRGQQVTLRCSPISGHKSVSWYQQVLGQGPQFIFQYYEKEERGRGNFPDRFSARQFPNYSSELNVNALLLGDSALYLCASSWDSAGYEQYFGPGTRLTVT.

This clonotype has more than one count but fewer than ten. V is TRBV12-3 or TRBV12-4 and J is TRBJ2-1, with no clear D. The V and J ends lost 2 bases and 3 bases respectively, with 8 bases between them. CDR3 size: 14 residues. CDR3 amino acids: CASSLSADYNEQFF. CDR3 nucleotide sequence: TGTGCCAGCAGTTTATCGGCCGACTACAATGAGCAGTTCTTC.

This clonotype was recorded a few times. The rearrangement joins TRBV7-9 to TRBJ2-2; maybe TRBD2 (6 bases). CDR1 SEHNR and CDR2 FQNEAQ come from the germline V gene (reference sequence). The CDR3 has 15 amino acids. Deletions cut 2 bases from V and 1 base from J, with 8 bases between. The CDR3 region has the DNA TGTGCCAGCAGCTTATCCGGGGGGAACACCGGGGAGCTGTTTTTT. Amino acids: CASSLSGGNTGELFF.

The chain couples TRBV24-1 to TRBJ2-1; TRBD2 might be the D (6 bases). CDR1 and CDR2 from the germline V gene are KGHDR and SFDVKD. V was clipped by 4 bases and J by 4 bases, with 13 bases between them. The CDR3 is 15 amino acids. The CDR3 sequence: CATSDTGRDYNEQFF. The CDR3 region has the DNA TGTGCCACCAGTGACACGGGGCGGGATTACAATGAGCAGTTCTTC.

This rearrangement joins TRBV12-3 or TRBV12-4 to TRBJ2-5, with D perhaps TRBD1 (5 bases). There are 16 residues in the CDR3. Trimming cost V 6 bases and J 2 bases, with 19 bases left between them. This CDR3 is CASSFLGAGRQETQYF. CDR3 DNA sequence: TGTGCCAGCAGCTTTCTTGGGGCCGGGCGACAAGAGACCCAGTACTTC.

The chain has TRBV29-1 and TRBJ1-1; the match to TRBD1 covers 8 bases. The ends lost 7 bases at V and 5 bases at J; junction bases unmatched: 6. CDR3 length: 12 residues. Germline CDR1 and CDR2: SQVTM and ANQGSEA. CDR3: CSALTGATEAFF. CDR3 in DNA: TGCAGCGCCTTGACAGGGGCGACTGAAGCTTTCTTT. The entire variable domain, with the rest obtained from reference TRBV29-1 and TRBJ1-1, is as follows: SAVISQKPSRDICQRGTSLTIQCQVDSQVTMMFWYRQQPGQSLTLIATANQGSEATYESGFVIDKFPISRPNLTFSTLTVSNMSPEDSSIYLCSALTGATEAFFGQGTRLTVV.

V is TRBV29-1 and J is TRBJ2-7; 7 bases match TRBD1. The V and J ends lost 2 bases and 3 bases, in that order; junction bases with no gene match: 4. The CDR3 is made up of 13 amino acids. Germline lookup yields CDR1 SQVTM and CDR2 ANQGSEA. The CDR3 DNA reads TGCAGCGTTGAAAGACAGGGTCTCTACGAGCAGTACTTC. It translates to CSVERQGLYEQYF.

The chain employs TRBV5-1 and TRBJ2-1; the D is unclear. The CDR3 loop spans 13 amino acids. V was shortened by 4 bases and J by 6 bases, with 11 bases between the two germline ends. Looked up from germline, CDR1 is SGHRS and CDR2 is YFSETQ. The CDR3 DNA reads TGCGCCAGCAGCCCCAGTATACGCAATGAGCAGTTCTTC. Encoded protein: CASSPSIRNEQFF. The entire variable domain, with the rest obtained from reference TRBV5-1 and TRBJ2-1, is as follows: KAGVTQTPRYLIKTRGQQVTLSCSPISGHRSVSWYQQTPGQGLQFLFEYFSETQRNKGNFPGRFSGRQFSNSRSEMNVSTLELGDSALYLCASSPSIRNEQFFGPGTRLTVL.